This TCR beta chain was identified in a study of T-cell reconstitution after alpha-beta-depleted transplantation in children. The authors prepared the TCRbeta library with unique molecular identifiers. TCRdb processed the PCR reads anew with MiXCR; each CDR3 protein has one entry. The sample contains about 610,000 distinct CDR3 sequences, more than 9% of which appear only once. This clonotype was found many times. The CDR3 contains 13 residues. The ends lost 5 bases at V and 9 bases at J; junction bases unmatched: 9. Per germline, CDR1 SGHAT and CDR2 FQNNGV. The chain couples TRBV11-2 to TRBJ2-7, with 8 bases aligning to TRBD1. The starting material was PBMCs from the stem cell graft donor, obtained from the stem cell graft. The receptor comes from a human donor who donated a stem cell graft to a child with acute myeloid leukemia. As DNA, the CDR3 is TGTGCCAGCAGCGAGGGACAGGCGGGTGTGCAGTACTTC. This gives the protein CASSEGQAGVQYF.